A selection of T cell receptor beta chains follows, all from one sample in a study of blood T cell repertoires in COVID-19. Measured with immunoSEQ multiplex PCR; TCRdb has only the in-frame clones, and not every one. The sample has some 250,000 clones; 88% are singletons. What was sequenced was peripheral blood. All receptors derive from a woman aged 40 to 49 who had recovered from COVID-19. CDR3s include the opening cysteine and the closing phenylalanine or tryptophan. The order of the fields is J gene, V gene, CDR3 protein.

J gene: TRBJ2-5; V gene: TRBV6-5; CDR3 protein: CASSRQGAETQYF
J gene: TRBJ2-7; V gene: TRBV6-1; CDR3 protein: CASSEKGAGEQYF
J gene: TRBJ1-2; V gene: TRBV7-2; CDR3 protein: CASSLVGHGGYTF
J gene: TRBJ1-2; V gene: TRBV29-1; CDR3 protein: CSGTGTSPPTF
J gene: TRBJ2-2; V gene: TRBV4-1; CDR3 protein: CASSPPGLAGELFF
J gene: TRBJ1-1; V gene: TRBV7-9; CDR3 protein: CASSFDGRGTEAFF
J gene: TRBJ2-3; V gene: TRBV12-5; CDR3 protein: CASGLVVAASTDTQYF
J gene: TRBJ1-2; V gene: TRBV29-1; CDR3 protein: CSVERSSGVSGYTF
J gene: TRBJ1-4; V gene: TRBV7-2; CDR3 protein: CASSPRSGSTNEKLFF
J gene: TRBJ1-2; V gene: TRBV9; CDR3 protein: CASSAARDRGRDYGYTF
J gene: TRBJ2-7; V gene: TRBV7-9; CDR3 protein: CASSLAGGTFYEQYF
J gene: TRBJ2-5; V gene: TRBV10-3; CDR3 protein: CAISESGTQETQYF
J gene: TRBJ2-7; V gene: TRBV2; CDR3 protein: CATEPGGTSYEQYF
J gene: TRBJ1-5; V gene: TRBV7-2; CDR3 protein: CASSPRGSNQPQHF
J gene: TRBJ2-1; V gene: TRBV7-8; CDR3 protein: CASSLGTSGSWYEQFF
J gene: TRBJ2-3; V gene: TRBV7-2; CDR3 protein: CASSPRPTGGDTQYF
J gene: TRBJ2-1; V gene: TRBV15; CDR3 protein: CATSSQASPLNLGPPVFF
J gene: TRBJ1-5; V gene: TRBV19; CDR3 protein: CASSTGQGDQPQHF
J gene: TRBJ2-3; V gene: TRBV5-4; CDR3 protein: CASSQGQGRDTQYF
J gene: TRBJ2-2; V gene: TRBV4-1; CDR3 protein: CASSARLAGGGTGELFF
J gene: TRBJ1-5; V gene: TRBV10-3; CDR3 protein: CAINSGENQPQHF
J gene: TRBJ2-1; V gene: TRBV12-3/TRBV12-4; CDR3 protein: CASSLWLNEQFF
J gene: TRBJ2-1; V gene: TRBV7-6; CDR3 protein: CASSLGLAGYNEQFF
J gene: TRBJ2-7; V gene: TRBV29-1; CDR3 protein: CSVEGLAGGYEQYF
J gene: TRBJ1-2; V gene: TRBV27; CDR3 protein: CASSLGQFYGYTF
J gene: TRBJ2-1; V gene: TRBV11-3; CDR3 protein: CASSLWQQGAGNEQFF
J gene: TRBJ1-4; V gene: TRBV28; CDR3 protein: CATENEKLFF
J gene: TRBJ2-7; V gene: TRBV7-6; CDR3 protein: CASSSGPTGNSYEQYF
J gene: TRBJ2-1; V gene: TRBV2; CDR3 protein: CASTPLGLAGPNNNEQFF
J gene: TRBJ1-5; V gene: TRBV9; CDR3 protein: CASSVVGLPNQPQHF
J gene: TRBJ2-1; V gene: TRBV7-9; CDR3 protein: CASSPGTSGTQEFF
J gene: TRBJ1-6; V gene: TRBV11-2; CDR3 protein: CASSLMEAGGSPLHF
J gene: TRBJ2-1; V gene: TRBV6-4; CDR3 protein: CASSDSRGRGSYNEQFF
J gene: TRBJ1-1; V gene: TRBV29-1; CDR3 protein: CSVGGGFLDEAFF
J gene: TRBJ1-2; V gene: TRBV29-1; CDR3 protein: CSVATGGRRGYTF
J gene: TRBJ1-1; V gene: TRBV19; CDR3 protein: CASSIGTGLNTEAFF
J gene: TRBJ1-2; V gene: TRBV27; CDR3 protein: CASTSRELDYGYTF
J gene: TRBJ2-5; V gene: TRBV5-1; CDR3 protein: CASSLGASEETQYF
J gene: TRBJ1-3; V gene: TRBV9; CDR3 protein: CASSQGTGPLPNTIYF
J gene: TRBJ1-6; V gene: TRBV9; CDR3 protein: CASRPGQSNSPLHF
J gene: TRBJ2-5; V gene: TRBV7-9; CDR3 protein: CASWTAPETQYF
J gene: TRBJ2-3; V gene: TRBV4-3; CDR3 protein: CASSPGGQVGTDTQYF
J gene: TRBJ1-5; V gene: TRBV5-6; CDR3 protein: CASSFRVGNQPQHF